These 3 T cell receptor beta chains were all obtained from the same sample, sequenced in a study of cytomegalovirus exposure and HLA in healthy donors. Produced via immunoSEQ multiplex PCR; TCRdb's table is partial and in-frame only. The repertoire includes more than 90,000 clones, around 85% of them detected once, and about 4.5% sits in the top ten. The sample consisted of PBMCs. These receptors all come from a man between 18 and 29 years old in good health and CMV-seropositive.

The chain links TRBV4-2 to TRBJ2-3; maybe TRBD2 (6 bases). V was clipped by 4 bases and J by 0 bases, with 11 bases between them. Germline loops: CDR1 LGHNA, CDR2 YNFKEQ. This CDR3 is 15 amino acids long. CDR3 nucleotides: TGTGCCAGCAGCCCCCGGGGGACTAGCACAGATACGCAGTATTTT. Translating gives CASSPRGTSTDTQYF.

The rearrangement uses TRBV6-6 and TRBJ1-4; D is unclear. Germline V lookup: CDR1 MNHNY, CDR2 SVGAGI (reference sequence). V gave up 0 bases and J gave up 1 base, with 6 bases separating them. The CDR3 spans 15 residues. The CDR3 loop reads CASSYSERTNEKLFF. The CDR3 nucleotides read TGTGCCAGCAGTTACTCGGAGAGAACTAATGAAAAACTGTTTTTT.

This clone has more than one count but fewer than ten. This chain uses TRBV27 with TRBJ1-6; D remains ambiguous. The CDR3 is 14 amino acids. Germline CDR1 MNHEY, CDR2 SMNVEV (reference sequence). V gave up 3 bases and J gave up 9 bases, with 12 bases separating them. CDR3 DNA sequence: TGTGCCAGCAGTTTCGTCCCGGGGAGTTCACCCCTCCACTTT. This encodes CASSFVPGSSPLHF.